A selection of T cell receptor beta chains follows, all from one sample in a study of blood T cell repertoires in COVID-19. Profiling relied on immunoSEQ multiplex PCR, and the TCRdb table lists in-frame clones only, not all of them. This table has more than 95,000 clones, approximately 88% appearing once. Sequencing was carried out using peripheral blood. These receptors were taken from a man aged 55 to 70 with acute or convalescent COVID-19. CDR3s include the opening cysteine and the closing phenylalanine or tryptophan. D genes are given only for firm matches. Not every row has a clone size; where given, it reads once, few, many or a size class.

J gene	V gene	CDR3 length	clone size	D gene	CDR3 protein	CDR3 DNA
TRBJ2-7	TRBV2	13	NA	TRBD1	CASSEDRLNEQYF	TGTGCCAGCAGTGAGGACAGGTTAAACGAGCAGTACTTC
TRBJ2-1	TRBV6-4	16	NA	TRBD2	CASSLRLAGALNEQFF	TGTGCCAGCAGTCTTCGACTAGCGGGAGCTCTCAATGAGCAGTTCTTC
TRBJ1-3	TRBV19	17	NA	NA	CASSISPGRGAGNTIYF	TGTGCCAGTAGTATATCACCCGGCCGTGGAGCTGGAAACACCATATATTTT
TRBJ2-3	TRBV5-1	16	NA	TRBD2	CASSLYLAGVTDTQYF	TGCGCCAGCAGCTTATACTTAGCGGGGGTCACAGATACGCAGTATTTT
TRBJ2-5	TRBV5-1	13	NA	NA	CASSFQGGETQYF	TGCGCCAGCAGCTTTCAGGGGGGAGAGACCCAGTACTTC
TRBJ2-1	TRBV27	16	few	TRBD2	CASTLSGTSSYNEQFF	TGTGCCAGCACCCTTAGCGGGACTAGCTCCTACAATGAGCAGTTCTTC
TRBJ2-5	TRBV19	13	NA	NA	CASSMGLGETQYF	TGTGCCAGTAGTATGGGGCTCGGGGAGACCCAGTACTTC
TRBJ1-5	TRBV14	19	once	TRBD1	CASLNPGQVTTEGNQPQHF	TGTGCCAGTCTTAACCCGGGACAGGTGACCACCGAGGGCAATCAGCCCCAGCATTTT
TRBJ2-6	TRBV7-6	17	NA	NA	CASSRSSASSGANVLTF	TGTGCCAGCAGCCGTTCTAGCGCTAGCTCTGGGGCCAACGTCCTGACTTTC
TRBJ1-2	TRBV30	15	NA	TRBD1	CAWSSRQGTYYGYTF	TGTGCCTGGAGTAGTCGACAGGGAACCTACTATGGCTACACCTTC
TRBJ1-5	TRBV3-1/TRBV3-2	13	NA	NA	CASSPREGQPQHF	TGTGCCAGCAGCCCAAGGGAGGGGCAGCCCCAGCATTTT
TRBJ1-1	TRBV2	12	few	TRBD1	CASSRQGAEAFF	TGTGCCAGCAGTAGACAGGGCGCTGAAGCTTTCTTT
TRBJ2-7	TRBV6-6	12	once	NA	CASSYERSEQYF	TGTGCCAGCAGTTACGAGAGAAGCGAGCAGTACTTC
TRBJ2-5	TRBV5-1	16	once	TRBD1	CASSLGGQAGRETQYF	TGCGCCAGCAGCTTGGGGGGACAGGCCGGACGAGAGACCCAGTACTTC
TRBJ1-1	TRBV18	16	NA	NA	CASSPWGQGMNTEAFF	TGTGCCAGCTCACCATGGGGGCAGGGGATGAACACTGAAGCTTTCTTT
TRBJ2-3	TRBV11-2	15	once	NA	CASSLGGLLTDTQYF	TGTGCCAGCAGCTTAGGCGGCTTGCTCACAGATACGCAGTATTTT
TRBJ2-3	TRBV19	15	few	TRBD2	CASSSGLAVTDTQYF	TGTGCCAGTAGTTCGGGACTAGCGGTCACAGATACGCAGTATTTT
TRBJ2-3	TRBV12-5	14	NA	TRBD2	CASGDSGRTDTQYF	TGTGCTAGTGGTGATAGCGGGAGGACAGATACGCAGTATTTT
TRBJ2-6	TRBV14	16	once	TRBD1	CASSYRGAPGANVLTF	TGTGCCAGCAGCTACAGGGGTGCGCCTGGGGCCAACGTCCTGACTTTC
TRBJ1-2	TRBV2	11	NA	NA	CASRADYGYTF	TGTGCCAGCAGGGCAGACTATGGCTACACCTTC
TRBJ2-1	TRBV6-6	11	NA	TRBD1	CASSSGQLQFF	TGTGCCAGCAGTTCGGGACAGTTACAGTTCTTC
TRBJ1-2	TRBV28	14	few	TRBD1	CASGSGGSNYGYTF	TGTGCCAGCGGCTCAGGGGGCAGCAACTATGGCTACACCTTC
TRBJ1-2	TRBV7-9	13	few	NA	CASSLGQNYGYTF	TGTGCCAGCAGCTTAGGACAGAACTATGGCTACACCTTC
TRBJ2-3	TRBV19	14	NA	NA	CASSWAGDEDTQYF	TGTGCCAGTAGTTGGGCAGGGGATGAAGATACGCAGTATTTT
TRBJ1-1	TRBV9	14	few	NA	CASSANRASTEAFF	TGTGCCAGCAGCGCGAACAGGGCCAGCACTGAAGCTTTCTTT
TRBJ1-2	TRBV28	14	NA	NA	CATRSRRGAVGYTF	TGTGCCACCCGGTCCAGAAGGGGTGCGGTTGGCTACACCTTC
TRBJ2-5	TRBV6-2/TRBV6-3	14	NA	TRBD2	CASSSWTSWMAQYF	TGTGCCAGCAGTTCTTGGACTAGCTGGATGGCCCAGTACTTC
TRBJ2-5	TRBV24-1	15	NA	TRBD1	CATSGRGQYQETQYF	TGTGCCACCAGTGGACGGGGACAGTACCAAGAGACCCAGTACTTC
TRBJ1-2	TRBV28	15	NA	NA	CASSFMVGQGDGYTF	TGTGCCAGCAGTTTTATGGTTGGGCAGGGTGATGGCTACACCTTC
TRBJ2-7	TRBV12-2	14	few	NA	CASPIPGVRHEQYF	TGTGCAAGTCCCATACCAGGGGTAAGGCACGAGCAGTACTTC
TRBJ1-2	TRBV14	11	NA	TRBD1	CASGTAYGYTF	TGTGCCAGCGGGACAGCCTATGGCTACACCTTC
TRBJ1-1	TRBV5-4	14	NA	NA	CASSSGTTNTEAFF	TGTGCCAGCAGCTCCGGGACAACTAACACTGAAGCTTTCTTT
TRBJ2-5	TRBV11-3	14	once	NA	CASSTRQAQETQYF	TGTGCCAGCAGCACACGACAGGCTCAAGAGACCCAGTACTTC
TRBJ1-1	TRBV9	13	NA	TRBD1	CASSLTGDTEAFF	TGTGCCAGCAGCCTAACAGGGGACACTGAAGCTTTCTTT
TRBJ1-6	TRBV28	14	NA	NA	CASSLPGDSSPLHF	TGTGCCAGCAGTTTGCCGGGAGACTCCTCACCCCTCCACTTT
TRBJ1-6	TRBV4-1	14	NA	TRBD1	CASSPTGGSSPLHF	TGCGCCAGCAGCCCGACAGGGGGCTCTTCACCCCTCCACTTT
TRBJ2-7	TRBV3-1/TRBV3-2	15	NA	TRBD1	CASSRTGGGGREQYF	TGTGCCAGCAGCAGGACAGGGGGCGGGGGCCGAGAGCAGTACTTC
TRBJ2-1	TRBV10-1	12	few	NA	CASSSASDEQFF	TGCGCCAGCAGTTCGGCTAGCGATGAGCAGTTCTTC
TRBJ1-2	TRBV11-3	17	NA	NA	CASSSGTGLYRNYGYTF	TGTGCCAGCAGCTCCGGAACAGGCTTATATCGGAACTATGGCTACACCTTC
TRBJ2-7	TRBV18	14	NA	NA	CASSPVEGTYEQYF	TGTGCCAGCTCACCAGTAGAGGGCACCTACGAGCAGTACTTC
TRBJ2-1	TRBV7-2	16	NA	TRBD2	CASSLSTGLVYNEQFF	TGTGCCAGCAGCTTATCAACGGGACTAGTCTACAATGAGCAGTTCTTC
TRBJ1-1	TRBV6-5	13	once	NA	CASSLSGNTEAFF	TGTGCCAGCAGTCTGAGTGGGAACACTGAAGCTTTCTTT
TRBJ2-2	TRBV7-2	18	NA	TRBD2	CASSLESFLAEEHRGAVF	TGTGCCAGCAGCTTAGAAAGTTTCCTAGCGGAGGAACACCGGGGAGCTGTTTTT
TRBJ1-4	TRBV4-2	15	NA	TRBD1	CASSPGDRDNEKLFF	TGTGCCAGCAGCCCCGGGGACAGGGACAATGAAAAACTGTTTTTT
TRBJ1-3	TRBV28	14	NA	NA	CASSFSRTGNTIYF	TGTGCCAGCAGTTTTTCCAGGACTGGAAACACCATATATTTT
TRBJ2-3	TRBV7-8	15	NA	NA	CASSFRLGAGDTQYF	TGTGCCAGCAGCTTTAGATTGGGGGCAGGAGATACGCAGTATTTT
TRBJ1-2	TRBV7-6	13	NA	NA	CASSPAAQMGYTF	TGTGCCAGCAGCCCGGCGGCCCAAATGGGCTACACCTTC
TRBJ2-3	TRBV12-5	16	once	TRBD2	CASGPSGTSYTDTQYF	TGTGCTAGTGGTCCTTCAGGGACTAGCTACACAGATACGCAGTATTTT
TRBJ2-5	TRBV29-1	15	NA	NA	CSATRTQGIQETQYF	TGCAGCGCGACTAGAACACAGGGAATCCAAGAGACCCAGTACTTC
TRBJ1-6	TRBV6-5	15	NA	NA	CASSLSGFGNSPLHF	TGTGCCAGCAGCTTATCAGGGTTTGGTAATTCACCCCTCCACTTT